This entry lists 4 T cell receptor beta chains sequenced from one sample in a study of CD8+CD57+ T cells in acquired aplastic anemia. Whoever was chosen for sequencing had shown CD8+CD57+ cell expansion by flow cytometry. TCR beta VDJ combinations and CDR3 sequences were profiled from genomic DNA. TCRdb itself ran the reads through MiXCR, one entry per CDR3 protein. The sample includes about 200,000 distinct CDR3 sequences, about half of them seen just once. Sequencing was done on a sample of sorted CD4+, CD8+, or CD8+CD57+ T cells (not recorded which) from PBMCs. The origin of the receptors is a human donor with aplastic anemia.

A single count supports this clonotype. The chain joins TRBV19 to TRBJ2-7; 7 nucleotides align to TRBD2. The CDR3 loop spans 17 amino acids. J lost 7 bases, V lost 5 bases, and 20 bases had no gene match. Germline values: CDR1 LNHDA, CDR2 SQIVND (reference sequence). CDR3 bases: TGTGCCAGTAGTCCATCCTCTAGCGGAGGGAGCGGGGAAGAGCAGTACTTC. The encoded protein is CASSPSSSGGSGEEQYF.

This clonotype was found a few times. The chain links TRBV7-9 to TRBJ1-1, with no clear D. The CDR3 runs to 13 residues. Germline V CDR1 and CDR2: SEHNR, FQNEAQ (reference sequence). The V and J ends lost 5 bases and 0 bases respectively, with 7 bases between them. The DNA for the CDR3 is TGTGCCAGCAGCGTCACTTTGAACACTGAAGCTTTCTTT. It encodes CASSVTLNTEAFF. Full variable domain (rest looked up from reference TRBV7-9 and TRBJ1-1): DTGVSQNPRHKITKRGQNVTFRCDPISEHNRLYWYRQTLGQGPEFLTYFQNEAQLEKSRLLSDRFSAERPKGSFSTLEIQRTEQGDSAMYLCASSVTLNTEAFFGQGTRLTVV.

This clonotype was counted many times. This sequence joins TRBV2 and TRBJ2-5; D tentatively fits TRBD1 or TRBD2 (5 bases each). The germline gives CDR1 SNHLY, CDR2 FYNNEI. The V end lost 6 bases, the J end lost 3 bases, and 17 bases lay between the germline ends. CDR3 length: 15 amino acids. The CDR3 protein is CASSLNRDPEETQYF. The CDR3 DNA is TGTGCCAGCAGCCTCAACCGGGACCCTGAAGAGACCCAGTACTTC.

This sequence joins TRBV11-2 and TRBJ2-7; TRBD2 matches 15 bases. The trim removed 4 bases at V and 2 bases at J, leaving 12 bases unmatched. CDR3 size: 19 residues. Germline CDR1 SGHAT, CDR2 FQNNGV. CDR3 sequence reads: CASSSPGLAGGQGTYEQYF. Here the CDR3 DNA reads TGTGCCAGCAGCTCCCCGGGACTAGCGGGGGGACAGGGCACCTACGAGCAGTACTTC.